This TCR beta chain was retrieved from a study of CD8 T cells in Susac syndrome. RNA was extracted with the RNeasy kit, and a quantity of roughly 0.5 to 1 ug was reverse transcribed using random hexamers. TCRdb analysed the immunoSEQ multiplex PCR reads with MiXCR anew, one entry per CDR3 protein. The data contain about 190,000 distinct CDR3 sequences, around 95% of them singletons. There are 14 residues in the CDR3. From germline, CDR1 is MDHEN and CDR2 SYDVKM. Deletions cut 2 bases from V and 0 bases from J, with 5 bases between. The sample consisted of CD8+ T cells from PBMCs. The chain has TRBV28 and TRBJ2-4; D gene ambiguous. The receptor comes from a human donor with Susac syndrome. The CDR3 sequence: CASSLQRAKNIQYF. CDR3 coding DNA: TGTGCCAGCAGTTTACAGCGAGCCAAAAACATTCAGTACTTC.